The 19 T cell receptor beta chains in this list originate from one sample, sequenced in a study of technical replicates of blood from a few donors. Some clones are missing from TCRdb's copy, which holds only in-frame ones; the method was immunoSEQ multiplex PCR. The sample contains just under 60,000 clones, 91% of which appear only once. What was sequenced was PBMCs. These receptors all come from a human donor in good health. Some clones in this sample may be carry-over from other donors' samples.

The chain combines TRBV7-9 with TRBJ1-1; D perhaps matches TRBD1 (5 bases). Trimming pared 1 base from V and 3 bases from J, leaving 6 bases between. Per germline, CDR1 SEHNR and CDR2 FQNEAQ (reference sequence). This CDR3 has 13 amino acids. The CDR3 sequence: CASSLEGDTEAFF. In DNA form, the CDR3 reads TGTGCCAGCAGCTTAGAAGGGGACACTGAAGCTTTCTTT.

There are a few counts of this clone. The rearrangement joins TRBV7-6 to TRBJ2-2; TRBD2 aligns across 7 bases. Germline V gene sequence: CDR1 SGHVS, CDR2 FNYEAQ. The CDR3 length is 17 residues. The J segment lost 5 bases and the V segment lost 1 base, leaving 10 bases of the junction unmatched. CDR3 amino acids: CASSLDTLAIKTGELFF. For the CDR3, the DNA is TGTGCCAGCAGCTTAGATACACTAGCGATTAAAACCGGGGAGCTGTTTTTT. Combining the CDR3 with reference TRBV7-6 and TRBJ2-2 gives the whole variable domain GAGVSQSPRYKVTKRGQDVALRCDPISGHVSLYWYRQALGQGPEFLTYFNYEAQQDKSGLPNDRFSAERPEGSISTLTIQRTEQRDSAMYRCASSLDTLAIKTGELFFGEGSRLTVL.

CDR3 amino acids: CASSAVSGNTIYF. CDR3 in DNA: TGTGCCAGCAGTGCGGTTTCTGGAAACACCATATATTTT. The chain joins TRBV6-1 to TRBJ1-3; no clear D. CDR1 is MNHNS and CDR2 is SASEGT in the germline V gene. CDR3 length: 13 amino acids. V was cut by 4 bases and J by 1 base, with 5 bases left in between.

The J gene is TRBJ1-6, the V gene TRBV5-5; D is unclear. Germline CDR1 and CDR2: SGHKS and YYEKEE (reference sequence). The CDR3 consists of 16 residues. Trimming took off 4 bases at V and 6 bases at J, with 17 bases between the two ends. The CDR3 nucleotides read TGTGCCAGCAGCGGAGGAGACCTACTGGGTAATTCACCCCTCCACTTT. Protein sequence: CASSGGDLLGNSPLHF.

This clone occurred a few times. The V gene is TRBV7-9, the J gene TRBJ2-1; TRBD2 matches 13 bases. The V gene's germline CDR1 is SEHNR and CDR2 FQNEAQ (reference sequence). Trimming cost V 5 bases and J 7 bases; bases outside gene matches: 5. The CDR3 is made up of 15 amino acids. The CDR3 protein is CASSELAGGENEQFF. CDR3 in DNA: TGTGCCAGCAGCGAACTAGCGGGAGGGGAGAATGAGCAGTTCTTC.

V is TRBV5-1 and J is TRBJ2-4; 7 positions match TRBD1. V was pared by 0 bases and J by 7 bases, with 4 bases of the junction left unmatched. CDR1 and CDR2 (germline): SGHRS, YFSETQ. This CDR3 region has 14 residues. CDR3 sequence: CASSLGQGWNIQYF. The CDR3 DNA reads as TGCGCCAGCAGCTTGGGACAGGGTTGGAACATTCAGTACTTC.

V and J are TRBV2 and TRBJ2-7; TRBD2 aligns across 13 bases. CDR3 length: 17 residues. Germline V gives CDR1 SNHLY, CDR2 FYNNEI. The V and J ends lost 6 bases and 0 bases, in that order; junction bases with no gene match: 8. CDR3 amino acids: CASRSTSGRTYSYEQYF. The CDR3 coding sequence is TGTGCCAGCAGATCGACTAGCGGGAGGACCTACTCCTACGAGCAGTACTTC. Using reference TRBV2 and TRBJ2-7 for the parts outside the CDR3, the full variable domain is EPEVTQTPSHQVTQMGQEVILRCVPISNHLYFYWYRQILGQKVEFLVSFYNNEISEKSEIFDDQFSVERPDGSNFTLKIRSTKLEDSAMYFCASRSTSGRTYSYEQYFGPGTRLTVT.

The chain uses TRBV2 and TRBJ1-2, with 11 nucleotides matching TRBD1. The CDR3 length is 19 residues. CDR1 and CDR2 (germline): SNHLY, FYNNEI. V lost 3 bases and J lost 5; bases outside the gene matches: 17. CDR3 coding DNA: TGTGCCAGCAGTGATGTGGCCGGGACAGGGGGGCGACCGCGATATGGCTACACCTTC. It encodes CASSDVAGTGGRPRYGYTF.

The chain is built from TRBV2 and TRBJ1-5; 10 bases are a match to TRBD1. J was trimmed by 7 bases and V by 6 bases; bases with no gene match: 6. Germline CDR1 SNHLY, CDR2 FYNNEI. CDR3 length equals 14 residues. This chain's CDR3 is CASRGTGDGQPQHF. DNA of the CDR3: TGTGCCAGCAGGGGGACAGGGGACGGGCAGCCCCAGCATTTT.

DNA for the CDR3: TGTGCCAGCTCACCAAACATCCAACTAAACACCGGGGAGCTGTTTTTT. It specifies CASSPNIQLNTGELFF. This chain links TRBV18 with TRBJ2-2; D uncertain. V shed 2 bases and J shed 2 bases, with 12 bases lying between them. The CDR3 is made up of 16 amino acids. The germline CDR1 and CDR2 sequences are KGHSH and LQKENI.

This clone has a single count. The chain recombines TRBV4-1 with TRBJ1-4, with D hard to call. CDR1 MGHRA and CDR2 YSYEKL come from the germline V gene. CDR3 length equals 17 residues. V shed 2 bases and J shed 0 bases, with 13 bases lying between them. The CDR3 here is CASSQRALEATNEKLFF. CDR3 coding DNA: TGCGCCAGCAGCCAAAGAGCGCTAGAGGCAACTAATGAAAAACTGTTTTTT.

Details on this clone: Its ends do not fully match the called genes, so a read error is possible. The chain links TRBV7-2 to TRBJ2-1, with D possibly matching TRBD2 (5 bases). The CDR3 totals 13 residues. Germline loops: CDR1 SGHTA, CDR2 FQGNSA. Here the CDR3 DNA reads TGTGCCAGCAGCCTAGCCGTCGGGGATGAGCAGTTCTTC. It translates to CASSLAVGDEQFF.

This clone has just one count. The chain recombines TRBV14 with TRBJ1-2; D is perhaps TRBD1 (5 bases). Looked up from germline, CDR1 is SGHDN and CDR2 is FVKESK. V was clipped by 3 bases and J by 8 bases, with 19 bases between them. The CDR3 consists of 15 residues. CDR3 DNA sequence: TGTGCCAGCAGCCACCAAGGGGCCCCCGGGGGGGGCTACACCTTC. It translates to CASSHQGAPGGGYTF. Variable domain in full (rest from reference TRBV14 and TRBJ1-2): EAGVTQFPSHSVIEKGQTVTLRCDPISGHDNLYWYRRVMGKEIKFLLHFVKESKQDESGMPNNRFLAERTGGTYSTLKVQPAELEDSGVYFCASSHQGAPGGGYTFGSGTRLTVV.

The V and J genes are TRBV30 and TRBJ1-4; 10 bases are shared with TRBD1. The V gene's germline CDR1 is GTSNPN and CDR2 SVGIG (reference sequence). The CDR3 covers 15 residues. Trimming removed 3 bases from V and 7 bases from J; junction bases left unmatched: 8. The CDR3 loop is CAWSDRDRGGEKLFF. The CDR3 DNA sequence: TGTGCCTGGAGCGACCGGGACAGGGGCGGTGAAAAACTGTTTTTT.

The chain links TRBV19 to TRBJ2-5, with 8 nucleotides matching TRBD1. V shed 5 bases and J 4 bases; nucleotides not matched to a gene: 6. In germline, CDR1 is LNHDA, CDR2 SQIVND (reference sequence). The CDR3 contains 14 residues. The CDR3 region is CASSGQGWLETQYF. The CDR3 nucleotides are TGTGCCAGTAGTGGACAGGGTTGGCTAGAGACCCAGTACTTC.

The gene calls are TRBV30 and TRBJ1-6, with TRBD1 matching over 10 bases. Per germline, CDR1 GTSNPN and CDR2 SVGIG (reference sequence). The CDR3 is 14 amino acids. J lost 8 bases, V lost 8 bases, and 9 bases had no gene match. The CDR3 region is CAAREGQGYSPLHF. CDR3 DNA sequence: TGTGCCGCGCGGGAGGGACAGGGGTATTCACCCCTCCACTTT.

The gene calls are TRBV6-5 and TRBJ1-2; tentative D call: TRBD1 (5 bases). V gave up 4 bases and J gave up 1 base, with 16 bases separating them. In germline, CDR1 is MNHEY, CDR2 SVGAGI. The CDR3 covers 16 residues. The CDR3 is CASSSLGGVLNYGYTF. The CDR3 bases are TGTGCCAGCAGTTCACTTGGAGGGGTCCTTAACTATGGCTACACCTTC.

The rearrangement links TRBV6-6 to TRBJ2-1, with TRBD2 matching 14 bases. The germline V gene encodes CDR1 MNHNY and CDR2 SVGAGI (reference sequence). V shed 5 bases, J shed 7 bases, and the junction held 4 bases outside the gene matches. The CDR3 has 15 amino acids. CDR3 bases: TGTGCCAGCAGTCAGACTAGCGGGGGGGTTAATGAGCAGTTCTTC. It specifies CASSQTSGGVNEQFF.

The rearrangement uses TRBV7-9 and TRBJ1-1, with D possibly TRBD1 on 5 matching bases. The CDR3 length is 15 residues. CDR1 and CDR2 (germline): SEHNR, FQNEAQ (reference sequence). The ends were cut back, 6 bases at V and 5 bases at J, with 19 bases in the middle. CDR3 sequence (DNA): TGTGCCAGCAGACCAACAGGCGATCCTGGAACTGAAGCTTTCTTT. Encoded protein: CASRPTGDPGTEAFF.